The 32 T cell receptor beta chains below come from one sample, sequenced in a study of OX40 agonist ivuxolimab in advanced cancers. Clones were read by immunoSEQ multiplex PCR, and TCRdb kept only the in-frame ones, dropping some. The sample contains 62,000 or so clones, under 95% of which appear only once. Source: CD4+ or CD8+ T cells sorted from blood, taken in a trial of the OX40 agonist ivuxolimab. The receptors here all came from an adult with an advanced solid tumor such as melanoma, head and neck, liver or kidney cancer.

The J gene is TRBJ2-7, the V gene TRBV5-1, with 12 bases aligning to TRBD2. This CDR3 contains 17 residues. J was trimmed by 0 bases and V by 3 bases; bases with no gene match: 7. Germline V gene sequence: CDR1 SGHRS, CDR2 YFSETQ. CDR3 sequence: CASSWGLAGGSSYEQYF. The CDR3 DNA follows: TGCGCCAGCAGCTGGGGACTAGCGGGCGGAAGCTCCTACGAGCAGTACTTC.

The rearrangement links TRBV28 to TRBJ2-6; a possible D gene is TRBD1 (5 bases). CDR3 length: 18 residues. V was cut by 2 bases and J by 0 bases, with 14 bases left in between. Germline V gene lookup returns CDR1 MDHEN and CDR2 SYDVKM. The chain's CDR3 is CASSLTQTGTSGANVLTF. The CDR3 nucleotides read TGTGCCAGCAGTTTAACACAAACAGGAACCTCTGGGGCCAACGTCCTGACTTTC.

This chain links TRBV10-3 with TRBJ2-1; a weak D match, TRBD2 (6 bases). Trimming took off 7 bases at V and 5 bases at J, with 9 bases between the two ends. In germline, CDR1 is ENHRY, CDR2 SYGVKD. The CDR3 covers 12 residues. CDR3 sequence: CAIILAHNEQFF. The CDR3 DNA is TGTGCCATCATACTAGCCCACAATGAGCAGTTCTTC.

This chain connects TRBV28 to TRBJ1-2; D is unresolved. With 2 bases removed from V and 4 bases from J, the gap between germline ends came to 8 bases. This CDR3 has 13 residues. CDR1 is MDHEN and CDR2 is SYDVKM in the germline V gene. Here the CDR3 reads CASSLTISYGYTF. DNA of the CDR3: TGTGCCAGCAGTTTAACGATTAGCTATGGCTACACCTTC.

The V and J genes are TRBV11-2 and TRBJ2-5; 7 bases agree with TRBD2. V gave up 2 bases and J gave up 3 bases; unmatched junction bases: 3. The CDR3 contains 14 residues. CDR1 and CDR2 from the germline V gene are SGHAT and FQNNGV. The CDR3 loop reads CASSLRLAEETQYF. DNA of the CDR3: TGTGCCAGCAGCTTAAGGCTAGCGGAAGAGACCCAGTACTTC. Full variable domain (outside the CDR3, taken from reference TRBV11-2 and TRBJ2-5): EAGVAQSPRYKIIEKRQSVAFWCNPISGHATLYWYQQILGQGPKLLIQFQNNGVVDDSQLPKDRFSAERLKGVDSTLKIQPAKLEDSAVYLCASSLRLAEETQYFGPGTRLLVL.

The chain uses TRBV6-1 and TRBJ2-4, with D hard to call. Germline CDR1 is MNHNS and CDR2 is SASEGT. Trimming left V 1 base short and J 2 bases short, with 9 bases between. CDR3 size: 15 residues. The CDR3 loop is CASSEDSGTKNIQYF. Here the CDR3 DNA reads TGTGCCAGCAGTGAAGATTCCGGAACCAAAAACATTCAGTACTTC.

The J gene is TRBJ1-4, the V gene TRBV7-9; D remains ambiguous. Trimming removed 5 bases from V and 3 bases from J, with 19 bases in between. Germline loops: CDR1 SEHNR, CDR2 FQNEAQ (reference sequence). The CDR3 length is 17 residues. The DNA for the CDR3 is TGTGCCAGCAGCAGAGAAGTTGGCAGACTCTCTAATGAAAAACTGTTTTTT. The encoded protein is CASSREVGRLSNEKLFF. The complete variable domain, with remaining parts taken from reference TRBV7-9 and TRBJ1-4, reads DTGVSQNPRHKITKRGQNVTFRCDPISEHNRLYWYRQTLGQGPEFLTYFQNEAQLEKSRLLSDRFSAERPKGSFSTLEIQRTEQGDSAMYLCASSREVGRLSNEKLFFGSGTQLSVL.

The chain uses TRBV5-6 and TRBJ2-3; D gene ambiguous. The CDR3 extends over 11 amino acids. Trimming left V 0 bases short and J 10 bases short, with 6 bases between. Germline assignment: CDR1 SGHDT and CDR2 YYEEEE. The CDR3 reads CASSLGAPQYF. The CDR3 nucleotides are TGTGCCAGCAGCTTGGGAGCGCCGCAGTATTTT.

This chain connects TRBV11-3 to TRBJ1-1, with a tentative D call TRBD1 (6 bases). There are 13 residues in the CDR3. Per germline, CDR1 SGHNT and CDR2 YENEEA. Deletions cut 5 bases from V and 5 bases from J, with 12 bases between. The CDR3 region has the DNA TGTGCCAGCAGCCGAGGGGGTTGGACTGAAGCTTTCTTT. As protein: CASSRGGWTEAFF.

This clone was seen a few times. The chain combines TRBV2 with TRBJ1-2; a possible D gene is TRBD1 (5 bases). Trimming stripped 8 bases from V and 4 bases from J, with 11 bases between. There are 12 residues in the CDR3. CDR1 SNHLY and CDR2 FYNNEI come from the germline V gene. The CDR3 DNA reads TGTGCCAGCCGCAGGGCAGGCTATGGCTACACCTTC. This codes for CASRRAGYGYTF.

The gene calls are TRBV27 and TRBJ2-1; D is unclear. Trimming cost V 6 bases and J 0 bases, with 12 bases left between them. Germline V gene sequence: CDR1 MNHEY, CDR2 SMNVEV (reference sequence). The CDR3 contains 15 residues. DNA of the CDR3: TGTGCCAGCAGGCTATATCCAAGCTCCTACAATGAGCAGTTCTTC. Encoded protein: CASRLYPSSYNEQFF.

V usage is TRBV29-1 and J usage is TRBJ1-4; D ambiguous. Germline V gene sequence: CDR1 SQVTM, CDR2 ANQGSEA. The length of the CDR3 is 13 residues. V lost 3 bases to trimming and J lost 10 bases, with 15 bases between them. CDR3 residues: CSVDLTLSGKLFF. DNA for the CDR3: TGCAGCGTTGATTTGACTCTCTCTGGAAAACTGTTTTTT.

The chain couples TRBV30 to TRBJ2-7; no firm D call. The CDR3 has 12 amino acids. Germline V gene lookup returns CDR1 GTSNPN and CDR2 SVGIG (reference sequence). The V and J ends lost 0 bases and 7 bases respectively, with 10 bases between them. CDR3 nucleotides: TGTGCCTGGAGTGTACATTATGGGGAGCAGTACTTC. It codes for CAWSVHYGEQYF.

J is TRBJ2-2 and V is TRBV30; 8 positions match TRBD1. Per germline, CDR1 GTSNPN and CDR2 SVGIG (reference sequence). Losses at the gene ends were 0 bases for V and 0 bases for J; bases not matched to a gene: 0. The CDR3 runs 15 residues. As DNA, the CDR3 is TGTGCCTGGAGTGTACAGGGGGCGAACACCGGGGAGCTGTTTTTT. Encoded protein: CAWSVQGANTGELFF.

V and J are TRBV27 and TRBJ1-5, with a possible D match to TRBD1 (5 bases). Deletions cut 1 base from V and 1 base from J, with 14 bases between. The germline gives CDR1 MNHEY, CDR2 SMNVEV (reference sequence). There are 17 residues in the CDR3. CDR3 coding DNA: TGTGCCAGCAGTTTATGGGGGGGAGGGTCGAGCAATCAGCCCCAGCATTTT. It translates to CASSLWGGGSSNQPQHF.

The chain uses TRBV5-4 and TRBJ2-6; the D is unclear. CDR1 is SGHNT, CDR2 YYREEE, per germline (reference sequence). The CDR3 loop spans 17 amino acids. Trimming stripped 0 bases from V and 0 bases from J, with 10 bases between. The CDR3 nucleotides are TGTGCCAGCAGCTTGGGTCCGTCCGACTCTGGGGCCAACGTCCTGACTTTC. This gives the protein CASSLGPSDSGANVLTF.

The chain couples TRBV5-1 to TRBJ1-5, with 7 nucleotides matching TRBD1. The CDR3 runs 15 residues. J lost 3 bases, V lost 4 bases, and 7 bases had no gene match. The germline CDR1 and CDR2 sequences are SGHRS and YFSETQ. The CDR3 region is CASSPNTGVNQPQHF. As DNA, the CDR3 is TGCGCCAGCAGCCCAAATACAGGGGTCAATCAGCCCCAGCATTTT.

V and J are TRBV19 and TRBJ2-5, with 7 bases fitting TRBD2. The germline V gene encodes CDR1 LNHDA and CDR2 SQIVND (reference sequence). V shed 4 bases, J shed 5 bases, and the junction held 7 bases outside the gene matches. This CDR3 has 14 amino acids. The CDR3 sequence: CASSRAGVYETQYF. As DNA, the CDR3 is TGTGCCAGTAGTAGGGCGGGAGTTTATGAGACCCAGTACTTC.

The chain carries TRBV27 and TRBJ1-1; D call uncertain. V gave up 7 bases and J gave up 0 bases, with 9 bases separating them. From germline, CDR1 is MNHEY and CDR2 SMNVEV (reference sequence). This CDR3 has 13 residues. CDR3 residues: CASNSDLNTEAFF. CDR3 DNA: TGTGCCAGCAACTCGGATTTGAACACTGAAGCTTTCTTT.

This clone was counted a few times. The chain links TRBV30 to TRBJ2-3; 7 bases map to TRBD1. The germline CDR1 and CDR2 sequences are GTSNPN and SVGIG (reference sequence). J lost 2 bases, V lost 2 bases, and 7 bases had no gene match. CDR3 size: 15 residues. CDR3 sequence: CAWSLGQEFTDTQYF. The CDR3 DNA follows: TGTGCCTGGAGTCTAGGACAGGAGTTCACAGATACGCAGTATTTT.

This clone has only a few counts. J is TRBJ2-7 and V is TRBV7-8, with D perhaps given as TRBD1 or TRBD2 (5 bases each). V was trimmed by 5 bases and J by 3 bases, leaving 14 bases between them. Per the germline V gene, CDR1 is SGHVS and CDR2 is FQNEAQ. The CDR3 sequence is 14 residues long. CDR3 coding DNA: TGTGCCAGCAGCACCCTGGGACGGATCTACGAGCAGTACTTC. Translated, it gives CASSTLGRIYEQYF. Using reference TRBV7-8 and TRBJ2-7 for the parts outside the CDR3, the full variable domain is GAGVSQSPRYKVAKRGQDVALRCDPISGHVSLFWYQQALGQGPEFLTYFQNEAQLDKSGLPSDRFFAERPEGSVSTLKIQRTQQEDSAVYLCASSTLGRIYEQYFGPGTRLTVT.

This clone was recorded only once. This chain connects TRBV28 to TRBJ1-1, with no clear D. The germline V gene encodes CDR1 MDHEN and CDR2 SYDVKM. Trimming took 6 bases from V and 2 from J, leaving 7 bases between them. The CDR3 covers 12 residues. CDR3 protein: CASRQFNTEAFF. CDR3 DNA sequence: TGTGCCAGCAGACAATTTAACACTGAAGCTTTCTTT.

The CDR3 reads CASSKGSWETQYF. In DNA form, the CDR3 reads TGTGCCAGTAGTAAGGGTTCTTGGGAGACCCAGTACTTC. This rearrangement joins TRBV19 to TRBJ2-5, with no clear D. CDR1 LNHDA and CDR2 SQIVND come from the germline V gene (reference sequence). CDR3 length equals 13 residues. Trimming took off 4 bases at V and 5 bases at J, with 11 bases between the two ends.

The chain couples TRBV25-1 to TRBJ2-1; 9 bases align to TRBD1. This CDR3 region has 17 residues. Trimming removed 1 base from V and 2 bases from J; junction bases left unmatched: 6. Germline V gene lookup returns CDR1 MGHDK and CDR2 SYGVNS. CDR3: CASSEWGGTGPYNEQFF. CDR3 nucleotide sequence: TGTGCCAGCAGTGAATGGGGTGGGACAGGGCCCTACAATGAGCAGTTCTTC.

J is TRBJ1-2 and V is TRBV7-2; D gene ambiguous. Germline CDR1 is SGHTA and CDR2 is FQGNSA. There are 14 residues in the CDR3. Trimming cost V 4 bases and J 0 bases, with 9 bases left between them. The CDR3 region has the DNA TGTGCCAGCAGCTCCTTTACAGCTAACTATGGCTACACCTTC. It encodes CASSSFTANYGYTF.

The chain employs TRBV29-1 and TRBJ2-7; 10 bases match TRBD1. V lost 6 bases, J lost 3 bases, and 8 bases stayed unmatched. This CDR3 comprises 14 residues. CDR1 is SQVTM and CDR2 is ANQGSEA in the germline V gene. CDR3 bases: TGCAGCGTCGAACCGGGACAGGGGAGCTACGAGCAGTACTTC. As protein: CSVEPGQGSYEQYF.

This chain connects TRBV30 to TRBJ2-7, with D possibly matching TRBD2 (5 bases). V shed 1 base and J shed 5 bases, with 12 bases lying between them. The CDR3 has 13 amino acids. The germline V gene encodes CDR1 GTSNPN and CDR2 SVGIG (reference sequence). Here the CDR3 DNA reads TGTGCCTGGAGTGGCAGAGGAGGCCACGAGCAGTACTTC. Encoded protein: CAWSGRGGHEQYF. Full variable domain (remainder filled in from reference TRBV30 and TRBJ2-7): SQTIHQWPATLVQPVGSPLSLECTVEGTSNPNLYWYRQAAGRGLQLLFYSVGIGQISSEVPQNLSASRPQDRQFILSSKKLLLSDSGFYLCAWSGRGGHEQYFGPGTRLTVT.

V gene TRBV6-5 combines with J gene TRBJ1-1, with 9 bases fitting TRBD1. Per the germline V gene, CDR1 is MNHEY and CDR2 is SVGAGI. Unmatched junction bases numbered 3, after V lost 6 bases and J lost 4 bases. This CDR3 has 13 amino acids. In nucleotides, the CDR3 is TGTGCCAGCAGGGGACAGGGAGGCACTGAAGCTTTCTTT. This translates into CASRGQGGTEAFF.

The chain has TRBV7-2 and TRBJ1-2; no clear D gene. The germline gives CDR1 SGHTA, CDR2 FQGNSA. The CDR3 is made up of 13 amino acids. V shed 1 base and J shed 7 bases, with 10 bases lying between them. For the CDR3, the DNA is TGTGCCAGCAGCTTAGAATACGGCTTTGGCTACACCTTC. It yields the protein CASSLEYGFGYTF.

The chain uses TRBV5-1 and TRBJ1-2, with a weak D call TRBD1 (5 bases). Germline assignment: CDR1 SGHRS and CDR2 YFSETQ. The V end was cut by 0 bases, the J end by 13 bases, with 10 bases between. CDR3 length: 11 amino acids. The DNA for the CDR3 is TGCGCCAGCAGCTTGGAGGGGTCCCGCACCTTC. This translates into CASSLEGSRTF.

The chain has TRBV5-1 and TRBJ2-5; TRBD2 matches 13 bases. V dropped 3 bases and J dropped 5; count of bases not matched to a gene: 7. The CDR3 runs to 16 residues. CDR1 and CDR2 from the germline V gene are SGHRS and YFSETQ. DNA of the CDR3: TGCGCCAGCAGCTCCAGACTAGCGGGAGGTGGGGAGACCCAGTACTTC. Translation: CASSSRLAGGGETQYF.

V usage is TRBV7-9 and J usage is TRBJ2-1; 7 positions match TRBD2. Trimming took 5 bases from V and 4 from J; bases not matched to a gene: 14. Germline V gene data show CDR1 as SEHNR and CDR2 as FQNEAQ (reference sequence). This CDR3 is 17 amino acids long. The CDR3 DNA reads TGTGCCAGCAGCCTAGGAATGGGTCTAGCGGAGTACAATGAGCAGTTCTTC. This translates into CASSLGMGLAEYNEQFF.